The 19 T cell receptor beta chains presented below share a single source sample, sequenced in a study of identifying expanded T cells in peripheral blood. Sequencing used immunoSEQ multiplex PCR; TCRdb keeps in-frame clones, though not all of them. The repertoire consists of roughly 130,000 clones, with 70% to 90% occurring once and the leading ten covering 7.5% to 9%. Material for sequencing was blood. The receptor set was obtained from a person aged 18-70 years in good health.

The chain links TRBV9 to TRBJ1-5; D possibly corresponds to TRBD1 (5 bases). This CDR3 contains 14 residues. Per germline, CDR1 SGDLS and CDR2 YYNGEE. V gave up 3 bases and J gave up 0 bases, with 7 bases separating them. The CDR3 DNA is TGTGCCAGCAGCGGAGGGGCTAGCAATCAGCCCCAGCATTTT. Its protein is CASSGGASNQPQHF.

This clone was observed once. V is TRBV5-1 and J is TRBJ2-5; D gene ambiguous. CDR1 and CDR2 from the germline V gene are SGHRS and YFSETQ. V lost 2 bases and J 1 base, leaving 15 bases between the germline ends. This CDR3 has 16 amino acids. CDR3 sequence reads: CASSLSLGRSQETQYF. CDR3 in DNA: TGCGCCAGCAGCTTATCCCTTGGACGGTCCCAAGAGACCCAGTACTTC.

Written as DNA, the CDR3 is TGTGCCAGCACCCCAAGGTTGGGGGACCATGGCTACACCTTC. Protein: CASTPRLGDHGYTF. This sequence joins TRBV27 and TRBJ1-2; weak D call: TRBD1 (5 bases). The CDR3 contains 14 residues. V gave up 7 bases and J gave up 6 bases, with 18 bases separating them. Germline V gene sequence: CDR1 MNHEY, CDR2 SMNVEV (reference sequence).

This clone was counted between two and nine times. The chain has TRBV10-1 and TRBJ1-5; TRBD1 matches 9 bases. CDR3 length: 17 amino acids. J was trimmed by 3 bases and V by 2 bases; bases with no gene match: 8. Germline V gene lookup returns CDR1 WNHNN and CDR2 SYGVQD (reference sequence). As DNA, the CDR3 is TGCGCCAGCAGTGAGGCGCCCGGACAGGGGACCAATCAGCCCCAGCATTTT. Translating gives CASSEAPGQGTNQPQHF.

The CDR3 spells CAWSRSNEQYF. CDR3 in DNA: TGTGCCTGGAGTCGGTCTAACGAGCAGTACTTC. V gene TRBV30 combines with J gene TRBJ2-7; D remains unclear. With 2 bases removed from V and 5 bases from J, the gap between germline ends came to 7 bases. The CDR3 is 11 amino acids. Looked up from germline, CDR1 is GTSNPN and CDR2 is SVGIG (reference sequence).

The chain links TRBV5-1 to TRBJ2-1, with 7 bases lining up with TRBD1. Germline CDR1 reads SGHRS; CDR2 reads YFSETQ. The length of the CDR3 is 15 residues. The trim removed 0 bases at V and 5 bases at J, leaving 5 bases unmatched. The CDR3 loop reads CASSLVPGQNNEQFF. In DNA form, the CDR3 reads TGCGCCAGCAGCTTGGTTCCGGGACAGAACAATGAGCAGTTCTTC.

The chain carries TRBV12-5 and TRBJ1-2; 7 bases map to TRBD1. V dropped 4 bases and J dropped 8; count of bases not matched to a gene: 4. The CDR3 covers 12 residues. The V gene's germline CDR1 is LGHNT and CDR2 FRNRAP. CDR3: CASGSWTGGYTF. In nucleotides, the CDR3 is TGTGCTAGTGGTTCCTGGACAGGCGGCTACACCTTC.

V usage is TRBV28 and J usage is TRBJ2-1, with 7 bases matching TRBD2. Per germline, CDR1 MDHEN and CDR2 SYDVKM. The CDR3 is made up of 15 amino acids. V was pared by 6 bases and J by 1 base, with 6 bases of the junction left unmatched. CDR3 in DNA: TGTGCCAGCAGACATAGCGGGTCGTCCTACAATGAGCAGTTCTTC. Translated: CASRHSGSSYNEQFF.

J is TRBJ2-7 and V is TRBV14, with D perhaps TRBD2 (6 bases). The germline V gene has CDR1 SGHDN and CDR2 FVKESK. The V gene lost 6 bases and the J gene lost 3 bases, with 15 bases spanning the gap. The CDR3 spans 14 residues. The CDR3 sequence: CASSQLATDYEQYF. In DNA, the CDR3 is TGTGCCAGCAGTCAACTAGCTACGGACTACGAGCAGTACTTC.

The CDR3 DNA is TGTGCCTGGAGCCCTAAGGGGATCACAGATACGCAGTATTTT. It codes for CAWSPKGITDTQYF. The chain joins TRBV30 to TRBJ2-3; tentative D call: TRBD1 (5 bases). Looked up from germline, CDR1 is GTSNPN and CDR2 is SVGIG (reference sequence). V was shortened by 3 bases and J by 2 bases, with 12 bases between the two germline ends. The CDR3 contains 14 residues. Full variable domain (outside the CDR3, taken from reference TRBV30 and TRBJ2-3): SQTIHQWPATLVQPVGSPLSLECTVEGTSNPNLYWYRQAAGRGLQLLFYSVGIGQISSEVPQNLSASRPQDRQFILSSKKLLLSDSGFYLCAWSPKGITDTQYFGPGTRLTVL.

The chain uses TRBV11-3 and TRBJ2-1; unclear D gene. The CDR3 is 13 residues long. CDR1 is SGHNT, CDR2 YENEEA, per germline. Trimming shortened V by 5 bases and J by 4 bases, and 9 bases separated the two germline ends. The CDR3 sequence is CASSPDVYNEQFF. The CDR3 region has the DNA TGTGCCAGCAGCCCAGACGTTTACAATGAGCAGTTCTTC.

This chain connects TRBV19 to TRBJ2-7; 8 bases map to TRBD1. CDR3 size: 15 residues. From germline, CDR1 is LNHDA and CDR2 SQIVND (reference sequence). After removal of 1 base from V and 6 bases from J, the junction contained 8 bases not matched to a gene. The CDR3 bases are TGTGCCAGTAGTATAGCCCCCCCAGGGGGCGGCGAGCAGTACTTC. It specifies CASSIAPPGGGEQYF.

The V and J genes are TRBV7-9 and TRBJ2-3; 11 nucleotides align to TRBD2. Germline-derived CDR1 and CDR2 are SEHNR and FQNEAQ (reference sequence). J was trimmed by 3 bases and V by 5 bases; bases with no gene match: 4. The CDR3 sequence is 15 residues long. CDR3 amino acids: CASSATSGITDTQYF. CDR3 nucleotide sequence: TGTGCCAGCAGCGCGACTAGCGGGATTACAGATACGCAGTATTTT.

CDR3 sequence reads: CASSPVRSGNYEQYF. CDR3 coding DNA: TGTGCCAGCTCACCAGTTAGGTCTGGGAACTACGAGCAGTACTTC. The rearrangement joins TRBV18 to TRBJ2-7; D remains ambiguous. The V end lost 2 bases, the J end lost 3 bases, and 14 bases lay between the germline ends. Germline-derived CDR1 and CDR2 are KGHSH and LQKENI. The CDR3 sequence is 15 residues long. The complete variable domain, with remaining parts taken from reference TRBV18 and TRBJ2-7, reads NAGVMQNPRHLVRRRGQEARLRCSPMKGHSHVYWYRQLPEEGLKFMVYLQKENIIDESGMPKERFSAEFPKEGPSILRIQQVVRGDSAAYFCASSPVRSGNYEQYFGPGTRLTVT.

The chain links TRBV9 to TRBJ1-6; 10 bases align to TRBD1. V was clipped by 0 bases and J by 7 bases; unmatched bases: 4. Germline assignment: CDR1 SGDLS and CDR2 YYNGEE. This CDR3 is built from 16 residues. DNA of the CDR3: TGTGCCAGCAGCGTAGGACCGGGACAGGGGAATTCACCCCTCCACTTT. Translated, it gives CASSVGPGQGNSPLHF.

The chain joins TRBV7-9 to TRBJ2-7; 7 bases fit TRBD1. This CDR3 spans 12 amino acids. Per germline, CDR1 SEHNR and CDR2 FQNEAQ (reference sequence). Germline trimming cut 8 bases from V and 2 bases from J; bases unmatched to any gene: 3. The CDR3 loop is CASGDSTYEQYF. CDR3 in DNA: TGTGCCAGCGGGGACAGCACCTACGAGCAGTACTTC.

The rearrangement joins TRBV5-1 to TRBJ2-1; 8 bases are shared with TRBD1. V shed 6 bases, J shed 0 bases, and the junction held 5 bases outside the gene matches. The CDR3 loop spans 15 amino acids. Germline lookup yields CDR1 SGHRS and CDR2 YFSETQ. The CDR3 sequence is CASTGQAFSYNEQFF. For the CDR3, the DNA is TGCGCCAGCACGGGACAGGCCTTCTCCTACAATGAGCAGTTCTTC.

This rearrangement joins TRBV23-1 to TRBJ1-4, with unresolved D. TRBV23-1 is given ORF status, its function remaining uncertain. This CDR3 comprises 13 residues. V was pared by 2 bases and J by 8 bases, with 9 bases between. CDR3 amino acids: CASSQRAAEKLFF. The CDR3 coding sequence is TGCGCCAGCAGTCAAAGGGCTGCAGAAAAACTGTTTTTT.

This clone was counted between two and nine times. This chain connects TRBV5-1 to TRBJ1-1, with D possibly matching TRBD1 (5 bases). Germline CDR1 SGHRS, CDR2 YFSETQ. V lost 4 bases, J lost 11 bases, and 15 bases lay in between. There are 12 residues in the CDR3. CDR3 in amino acids: CASSENQGEAFF. The CDR3 DNA sequence: TGCGCCAGCAGCGAGAACCAGGGTGAGGCTTTCTTT.